This is a list of T cell receptor beta chains from one sample in a study of human T cells and chemical hapten exposure. TCRdb independently ran MiXCR on the RACE reads; one entry per CDR3 protein. The sample lists approximately 320,000 distinct CDR3 sequences, 4.5% to 5.5% occurring once. The sequenced sample was whole blood, obtained in connection with sensitization to the hapten diphenylcyclopropenone (DPC). The receptors originated from a woman aged 18-35 years with alopecia areata. Some clones in this sample may be carry-over from other donors' samples. The conserved cysteine and the conserved F or W are not part of the CDR3 here.

V gene	CDR3 length	J gene	CDR3 protein
TRBV29-1	11	TRBJ2-1	SVVRGGFNEQF
TRBV12-5	18	TRBJ2-1	ASGFLASGTILSSYNEQF
TRBV21-1	13	TRBJ2-3	ASSKEFGRTDTQY
TRBV20-1	12	TRBJ2-1	SARGVRYVNEQF
TRBV19	12	TRBJ2-7	ASSSPGQTYEQY
TRBV11-2	13	TRBJ2-5	ASSLGRGLGETQY
TRBV6-2/TRBV6-3	14	TRBJ1-6	ASSQSDRVYNSPLH
TRBV4-3	13	TRBJ1-4	ASSQDNSQYEKLF
TRBV12-3/TRBV12-4	13	TRBJ2-1	ASSQSSGGLHEQF
TRBV5-1	11	TRBJ1-1	ASSSTPNTEAF
TRBV29-1	9	TRBJ1-4	SVVTNEKLF
TRBV7-2	11	TRBJ2-1	ASSLTGRNEQF
TRBV20-1	15	TRBJ2-1	SAEKGPGGSSYNEQF